Following are 25 T cell receptor beta chains from one sample sequenced in a study of control samples from healthy donors and cancer patients. The table came from immunoSEQ multiplex PCR; TCRdb's copy has only in-frame clones and leaves some out. Of 75,000 to 95,000 clones listed, less than 85% are singletons. Sequenced material: PBMCs. The receptor source for this set is a man aged 65 to 85 with lung cancer.

The chain employs TRBV5-4 and TRBJ2-7; tentatively, D is TRBD2 (6 bases). V shed 3 bases and J shed 2 bases, with 18 bases lying between them. The CDR3 covers 16 residues. Per the germline V gene, CDR1 is SGHNT and CDR2 is YYREEE (reference sequence). The chain's CDR3 is CASSSAGVGGAYEQYF. CDR3 nucleotide sequence: TGTGCCAGCAGCTCCGCCGGGGTCGGAGGGGCCTACGAGCAGTACTTC. The entire variable domain, with the rest obtained from reference TRBV5-4 and TRBJ2-7, is as follows: ETGVTQSPTHLIKTRGQQVTLRCSSQSGHNTVSWYQQALGQGPQFIFQYYREEENGRGNFPPRFSGLQFPNYSSELNVNALELDDSALYLCASSSAGVGGAYEQYFGPGTRLTVT.

CDR3 in amino acids: CASSLNRGWNYGYTF. CDR3 DNA sequence: TGTGCCAGCAGCCTAAACAGGGGGTGGAACTATGGCTACACCTTC. The chain joins TRBV14 to TRBJ1-2, with 8 bases identical to TRBD1. The CDR3 is 15 residues long. CDR1 and CDR2 (germline): SGHDN, FVKESK. The V gene end was trimmed by 4 bases and the J gene end by 2 bases; junction bases not matched to a gene: 6. Combining the CDR3 with reference TRBV14 and TRBJ1-2 gives the whole variable domain EAGVTQFPSHSVIEKGQTVTLRCDPISGHDNLYWYRRVMGKEIKFLLHFVKESKQDESGMPNNRFLAERTGGTYSTLKVQPAELEDSGVYFCASSLNRGWNYGYTFGSGTRLTVV.

V is TRBV27 and J is TRBJ1-5; tentative D call: TRBD1 (5 bases). Germline CDR1 and CDR2: MNHEY and SMNVEV (reference sequence). Trimming shortened V by 2 bases and J by 7 bases, and 15 bases separated the two germline ends. The CDR3 length is 15 residues. Here the CDR3 DNA reads TGTGCCAGCAGTTTACAGGGCGGTATCAGCCAGCCCCAGCATTTT. Residues: CASSLQGGISQPQHF.

The rearrangement joins TRBV28 to TRBJ2-4, with D perhaps given as TRBD1 or TRBD2 (7 bases each). Trimming removed 3 bases at V and 9 bases at J, with 24 bases between. The germline gives CDR1 MDHEN, CDR2 SYDVKM. The CDR3 contains 17 residues. The CDR3 sequence: CASSLGAGGGTRGIQYF. For the CDR3, the DNA is TGTGCCAGCAGTTTGGGAGCAGGGGGGGGCACGCGGGGCATTCAGTACTTC.

The table lists this clone with a count of one. The chain employs TRBV24-1 and TRBJ2-1; D uncertain. Trimming shortened V by 5 bases and J by 10 bases, and 14 bases separated the two germline ends. The CDR3 has 13 residues. Germline-derived CDR1 and CDR2 are KGHDR and SFDVKD. Here the CDR3 DNA reads TGTGCCACCAGTGGAAGGCCGGGCCCGGAGCAGTTCTTC. It is translated as CATSGRPGPEQFF.

This chain uses TRBV24-1 with TRBJ1-1, with 8 positions matching TRBD1. Germline values: CDR1 KGHDR, CDR2 SFDVKD. With 5 bases clipped from V and 11 bases from J, the junction kept 9 bases outside the gene matches. The CDR3 length is 13 residues. CDR3 protein: CATSGAGGDRAFF. CDR3 in DNA: TGTGCCACCAGTGGGGCAGGGGGCGATAGGGCTTTCTTT.

This clone was found a few times. The chain combines TRBV21-1 with TRBJ2-2; TRBD2, the D gene given by the table, was not confirmed from the DNA. TRBV21-1 constitutes a pseudogene. The CDR3 covers 10 residues. CDR3: CATQRGELFF. Here the CDR3 DNA reads TGTGCCACCCAACGGGGGGAGCTGTTTTTT.

This clone was observed a few times. The chain carries TRBV18 and TRBJ1-2; TRBD1 agrees at 8 bases. The CDR3 has 15 residues. CDR1 and CDR2 (germline): KGHSH, LQKENI. After removal of 3 bases from V and 4 bases from J, the junction contained 7 bases not matched to a gene. In DNA, the CDR3 is TGTGCCAGCTCACCGGGGAGACAGGGGACCTATGGCTACACCTTC. Translated, it gives CASSPGRQGTYGYTF.

This clone was recorded once. The chain has TRBV25-1 and TRBJ2-3; D call uncertain. Germline lookup yields CDR1 MGHDK and CDR2 SYGVNS. This CDR3 spans 16 amino acids. Trimming removed 3 bases at V and 0 bases at J, with 13 bases between. The CDR3 region has the DNA TGTGCCAGCAGTGATACCCCCGGTTCTAGCACAGATACGCAGTATTTT. This sequence encodes CASSDTPGSSTDTQYF.

V is TRBV4-2 and J is TRBJ1-5, with 9 bases lining up with TRBD1. The CDR3 has 18 amino acids. The V segment lost 4 bases and the J segment 6 bases; nucleotides outside the gene matches: 16. Germline lookup yields CDR1 LGHNA and CDR2 YNFKEQ. In nucleotides, the CDR3 is TGTGCCAGCAGCCCGGCCGGGCGCCGGGGACAGGGCATTCAGCCCCAGCATTTT. It translates to CASSPAGRRGQGIQPQHF.

The genes are TRBV11-2 and TRBJ1-5, with unresolved D. Trimming removed 4 bases at V and 11 bases at J, with 21 bases between. Germline CDR1 is SGHAT and CDR2 is FQNNGV. The CDR3 is 15 amino acids. CDR3 sequence (DNA): TGTGCCAGCAGCTCACCGCTTCCAGTGTCTTTGGCCCAGCATTTT. Amino acids: CASSSPLPVSLAQHF.

The chain recombines TRBV6-5 with TRBJ1-3; D remains unclear. V lost 0 bases, J lost 0 bases, and 9 bases lay in between. The CDR3 is 16 residues long. Germline CDR1 reads MNHEY; CDR2 reads SVGAGI. CDR3 sequence reads: CASSYSRETSGNTIYF. CDR3 DNA: TGTGCCAGCAGTTACTCAAGGGAGACCTCTGGAAACACCATATATTTT.

The chain uses TRBV9 and TRBJ1-4, with 9 bases aligning to TRBD1. The CDR3 has 16 amino acids. The J segment lost 8 bases and the V segment lost 4 bases, leaving 12 bases of the junction unmatched. CDR1 is SGDLS and CDR2 is YYNGEE in the germline V gene. The CDR3 is CASSLSTGGAGEKLFF. Here the CDR3 DNA reads TGTGCCAGCAGCCTAAGCACAGGGGGCGCGGGGGAAAAACTGTTTTTT.

This chain uses TRBV2 with TRBJ1-6; perhaps TRBD1 as D (6 bases). The CDR3 length is 17 residues. CDR1 SNHLY and CDR2 FYNNEI come from the germline V gene. V was pared by 2 bases and J by 0 bases, with 11 bases between. In DNA, the CDR3 is TGTGCCAGCAGTGAATCCCAGGGGCTCTCCTATAATTCACCCCTCCACTTT. Amino acids: CASSESQGLSYNSPLHF.

This clone was observed a single time. This chain connects TRBV27 to TRBJ2-6, with TRBD2 as a possible D gene (6 bases). The CDR3 runs 16 residues. V gave up 8 bases and J gave up 1 base, with 15 bases separating them. Germline loops: CDR1 MNHEY, CDR2 SMNVEV (reference sequence). CDR3 bases: TGTGCCAGCGGCGCGGGACCCGAGTCTGGGGCCAACGTCCTGACTTTC. This translates into CASGAGPESGANVLTF.

The chain uses TRBV30 and TRBJ2-2; D remains unclear. Per the germline V gene, CDR1 is GTSNPN and CDR2 is SVGIG (reference sequence). This CDR3 contains 13 residues. Trimming took 2 bases from V and 4 from J, leaving 8 bases between them. This chain's CDR3 is CAWSSRATGELFF. The CDR3 nucleotides are TGTGCCTGGAGTTCAAGAGCCACCGGGGAGCTGTTTTTT.

The chain recombines TRBV4-3 with TRBJ2-7; 9 bases fit TRBD1. This CDR3 has 15 amino acids. The V segment lost 1 base and the J segment 2 bases; nucleotides outside the gene matches: 3. The germline CDR1 and CDR2 sequences are LGHNA and YSLEER. CDR3 residues: CASSQGQGGTYEQYF. CDR3 in DNA: TGCGCCAGCAGCCAAGGACAGGGGGGGACCTACGAGCAGTACTTC.

V and J are TRBV5-1 and TRBJ1-4; no clear D. This CDR3 contains 14 residues. The germline CDR1 and CDR2 sequences are SGHRS and YFSETQ. V lost 2 bases to trimming and J lost 6 bases, with 11 bases between them. DNA for the CDR3: TGCGCCAGCAGCTTTAGAGGGTTGGATGAAAAACTGTTTTTT. This translates into CASSFRGLDEKLFF. Full variable domain (rest looked up from reference TRBV5-1 and TRBJ1-4): KAGVTQTPRYLIKTRGQQVTLSCSPISGHRSVSWYQQTPGQGLQFLFEYFSETQRNKGNFPGRFSGRQFSNSRSEMNVSTLELGDSALYLCASSFRGLDEKLFFGSGTQLSVL.

This clone appeared a few times. J is TRBJ2-1 and V is TRBV19; perhaps D is TRBD1 or TRBD2 (5 bases each). CDR3 length equals 13 residues. Germline V CDR1 and CDR2: LNHDA, SQIVND (reference sequence). V dropped 7 bases and J dropped 0 bases, with 7 bases sitting between them. The CDR3 spells CASKGSSYNEQFF. The CDR3 DNA follows: TGTGCCAGTAAGGGGAGCTCCTACAATGAGCAGTTCTTC.

V and J are TRBV19 and TRBJ1-1; perhaps TRBD1 as D (6 bases). Germline assignment: CDR1 LNHDA and CDR2 SQIVND (reference sequence). Trimming cost V 3 bases and J 5 bases, with 16 bases left between them. The CDR3 covers 15 residues. The CDR3 protein is CASSIEGRGRTEAFF. The CDR3 DNA reads TGTGCCAGTAGTATCGAAGGCAGGGGCCGAACTGAAGCTTTCTTT.

The CDR3 DNA sequence: TGTGCCAGCAGCCAAGTAAGCGGTAGCGGTCGTAAGTACTTC. Translated, it gives CASSQVSGSGRKYF. J is TRBJ2-7 and V is TRBV3-1 (or the pseudogene TRBV3-2); D might be TRBD2 (6 bases). The CDR3 covers 14 residues. CDR1 and CDR2 (germline): LGHDT, YNNKEL (reference sequence). Trimming shortened V by 1 base and J by 11 bases, and 18 bases separated the two germline ends.

This chain uses TRBV3-1 (or the pseudogene TRBV3-2) with TRBJ1-3; 9 nucleotides align to TRBD1. This CDR3 contains 18 residues. V lost 3 bases and J lost 1; bases outside the gene matches: 10. CDR1 is LGHDT and CDR2 is YNNKEL in the germline V gene (reference sequence). The CDR3 reads CASSHNTGTGTSGNTIYF. In DNA, the CDR3 is TGTGCCAGCAGCCACAATACCGGGACAGGGACGTCTGGAAACACCATATATTTT.

The chain carries TRBV28 and TRBJ1-2, with 7 nucleotides matching TRBD1. Unmatched junction bases numbered 0, after V lost 3 bases and J lost 2 bases. The CDR3 is 13 amino acids. Per germline, CDR1 MDHEN and CDR2 SYDVKM. The CDR3 protein is CASSLTGNYGYTF. The CDR3 coding sequence is TGTGCCAGCAGTTTGACAGGGAACTATGGCTACACCTTC.

The genes are TRBV15 and TRBJ2-3; 7 bases fit TRBD1. Looked up from germline, CDR1 is LNHNV and CDR2 is YYDKDF (reference sequence). The CDR3 consists of 17 residues. V dropped 0 bases and J dropped 2; count of bases not matched to a gene: 8. This CDR3 is CATSRERPGGITDTQYF. In DNA, the CDR3 is TGTGCCACCAGCAGAGAACGGCCAGGGGGAATCACAGATACGCAGTATTTT. The full variable domain, its missing parts supplied by reference TRBV15 and TRBJ2-3, is DAMVIQNPRYQVTQFGKPVTLSCSQTLNHNVMYWYQQKSSQAPKLLFHYYDKDFNNEADTPDNFQSRRPNTSFCFLDIRSPGLGDTAMYLCATSRERPGGITDTQYFGPGTRLTVL.

V usage is TRBV7-9 and J usage is TRBJ1-4; a possible D gene is TRBD1 (5 bases). V was trimmed by 1 base and J by 6 bases, leaving 9 bases between them. Germline CDR1 reads SEHNR; CDR2 reads FQNEAQ (reference sequence). The CDR3 sequence is 14 residues long. The CDR3 loop is CASSLGGGDEKLFF. As DNA, the CDR3 is TGTGCCAGCAGCTTAGGGGGCGGCGATGAAAAACTGTTTTTT.